This TCR beta chain was profiled in a study of T cell changes during pregnancy in multiple sclerosis. Only in-frame clones appear in the TCRdb table, and some are missing; sequencing was by immunoSEQ multiplex PCR. Seen here are around 40,000 clones, roughly 89% observed once, and the top ten hold more than 0.7%. The CDR3 is 14 amino acids. V dropped 5 bases and J dropped 1; count of bases not matched to a gene: 4. Germline V gene data show CDR1 as MNHEY and CDR2 as SVGAGI. This sample comprised CD4+ T cells from peripheral blood mononuclear cells, obtained after pregnancy. This chain joins TRBV6-5 and TRBJ1-2; 7 nucleotides line up with TRBD1. The receptor comes from a female donor in good health, enrolled as a control in a pregnancy study. The CDR3 DNA sequence: TGTGCCAGCAGTCGGACAGGCATTAACTATGGCTACACCTTC. It codes for CASSRTGINYGYTF.